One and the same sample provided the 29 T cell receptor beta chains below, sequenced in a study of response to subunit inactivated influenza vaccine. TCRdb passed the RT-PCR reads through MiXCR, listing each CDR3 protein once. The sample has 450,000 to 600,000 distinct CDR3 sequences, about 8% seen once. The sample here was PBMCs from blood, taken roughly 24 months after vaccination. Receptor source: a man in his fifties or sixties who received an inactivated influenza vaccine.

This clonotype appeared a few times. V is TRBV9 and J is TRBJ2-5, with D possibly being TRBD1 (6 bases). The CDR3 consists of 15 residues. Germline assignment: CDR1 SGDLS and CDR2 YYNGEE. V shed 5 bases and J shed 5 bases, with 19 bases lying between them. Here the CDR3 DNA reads TGTGCCAGCAGTCCGGCCCAGGGGTTTATGGAGACCCAGTACTTC. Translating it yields CASSPAQGFMETQYF.

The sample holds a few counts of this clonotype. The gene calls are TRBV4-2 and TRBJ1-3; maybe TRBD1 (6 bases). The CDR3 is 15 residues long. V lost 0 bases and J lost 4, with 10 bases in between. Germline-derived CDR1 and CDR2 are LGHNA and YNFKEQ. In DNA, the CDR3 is TGTGCCAGCAGCCAAGATGGGACACCCGGAAACACCATATATTTT. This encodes CASSQDGTPGNTIYF.

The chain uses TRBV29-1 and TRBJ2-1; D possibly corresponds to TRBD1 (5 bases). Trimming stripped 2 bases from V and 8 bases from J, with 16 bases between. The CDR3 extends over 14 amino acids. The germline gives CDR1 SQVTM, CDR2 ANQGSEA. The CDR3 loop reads CSVETGQAGDEQFF. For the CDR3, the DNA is TGCAGCGTTGAAACAGGCCAGGCTGGAGATGAGCAGTTCTTC.

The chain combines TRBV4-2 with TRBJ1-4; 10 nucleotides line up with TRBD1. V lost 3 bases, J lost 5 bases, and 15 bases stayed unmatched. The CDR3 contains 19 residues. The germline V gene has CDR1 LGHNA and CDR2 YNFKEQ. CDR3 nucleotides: TGTGCCAGCAGCCATATCCCGCTTCTCGGGGACAGGGGAAATGAAAAACTGTTTTTT. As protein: CASSHIPLLGDRGNEKLFF.

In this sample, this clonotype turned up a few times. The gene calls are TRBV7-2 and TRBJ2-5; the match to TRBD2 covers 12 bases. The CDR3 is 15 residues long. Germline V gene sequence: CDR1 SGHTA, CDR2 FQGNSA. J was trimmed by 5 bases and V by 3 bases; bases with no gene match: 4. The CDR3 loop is CASSLASGGAETQYF. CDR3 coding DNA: TGTGCCAGCAGCTTGGCTAGCGGGGGGGCGGAGACCCAGTACTTC. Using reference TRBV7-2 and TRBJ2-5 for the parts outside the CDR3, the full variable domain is GAGVSQSPSNKVTEKGKDVELRCDPISGHTALYWYRQSLGQGLEFLIYFQGNSAPDKSGLPSDRFSAERTGGSVSTLTIQRTQQEDSAVYLCASSLASGGAETQYFGPGTRLLVL.

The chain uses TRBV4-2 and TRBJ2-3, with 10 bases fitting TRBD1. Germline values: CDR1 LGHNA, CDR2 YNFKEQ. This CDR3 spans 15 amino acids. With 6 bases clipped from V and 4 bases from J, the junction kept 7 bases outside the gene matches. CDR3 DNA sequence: TGTGCCAGCAGTCTCGACAGGGGGCGCGCAGATACGCAGTATTTT. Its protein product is CASSLDRGRADTQYF.

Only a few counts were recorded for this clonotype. The CDR3 nucleotides read TGTGCCAGCAGTTACGACCTAGCGGGGGGAGACATCACAGATACGCAGTATTTT. It translates to CASSYDLAGGDITDTQYF. This sequence joins TRBV6-2 or TRBV6-3 and TRBJ2-3, with 11 bases matching TRBD2. In germline, CDR1 is MNHEY, CDR2 SVGEGT. V lost 2 bases and J lost 2; bases outside the gene matches: 9. The CDR3 sequence is 18 residues long.

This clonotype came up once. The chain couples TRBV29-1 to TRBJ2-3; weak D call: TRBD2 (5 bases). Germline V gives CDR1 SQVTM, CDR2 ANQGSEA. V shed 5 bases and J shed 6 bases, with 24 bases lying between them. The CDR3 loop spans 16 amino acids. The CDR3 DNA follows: TGCAGCGTTTATCTGAGGACGTCGAGGGCGGTTGATACGCAGTATTTT. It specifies CSVYLRTSRAVDTQYF.

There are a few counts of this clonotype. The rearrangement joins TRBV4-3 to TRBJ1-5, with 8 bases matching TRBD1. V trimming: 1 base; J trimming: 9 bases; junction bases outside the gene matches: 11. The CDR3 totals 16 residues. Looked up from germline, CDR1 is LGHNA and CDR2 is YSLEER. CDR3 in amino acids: CASSQGIGQGASPQHF. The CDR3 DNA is TGCGCCAGCAGCCAAGGAATCGGACAGGGCGCATCGCCCCAGCATTTT.

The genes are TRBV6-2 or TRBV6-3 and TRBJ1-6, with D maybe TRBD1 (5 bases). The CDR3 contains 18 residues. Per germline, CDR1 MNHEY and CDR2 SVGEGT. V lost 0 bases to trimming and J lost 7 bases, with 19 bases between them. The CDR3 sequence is CASSYSNLGTSVNSPLHF. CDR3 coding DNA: TGTGCCAGCAGTTACTCCAATCTCGGGACTTCGGTCAATTCACCCCTCCACTTT.

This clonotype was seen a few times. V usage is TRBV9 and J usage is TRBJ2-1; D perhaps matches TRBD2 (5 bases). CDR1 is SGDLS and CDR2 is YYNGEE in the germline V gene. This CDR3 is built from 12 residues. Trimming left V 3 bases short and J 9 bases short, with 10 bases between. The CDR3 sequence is CASSDIAGEQFF. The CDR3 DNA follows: TGTGCCAGCAGCGACATTGCGGGTGAGCAGTTCTTC.

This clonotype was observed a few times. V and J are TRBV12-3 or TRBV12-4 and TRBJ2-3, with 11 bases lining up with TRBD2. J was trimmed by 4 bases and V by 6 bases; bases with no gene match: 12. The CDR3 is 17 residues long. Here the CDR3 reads CASSTYTSGSSADTQYF. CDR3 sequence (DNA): TGTGCCAGCAGCACCTACACTAGCGGGAGTTCCGCAGATACGCAGTATTTT.

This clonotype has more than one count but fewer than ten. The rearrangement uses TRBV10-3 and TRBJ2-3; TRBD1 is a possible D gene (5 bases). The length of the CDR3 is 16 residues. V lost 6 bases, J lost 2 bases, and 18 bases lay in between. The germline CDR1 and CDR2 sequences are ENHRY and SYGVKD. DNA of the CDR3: TGTGCCATCAGGGTAACAGGAAATGGGTCCACAGATACGCAGTATTTT. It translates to CAIRVTGNGSTDTQYF.

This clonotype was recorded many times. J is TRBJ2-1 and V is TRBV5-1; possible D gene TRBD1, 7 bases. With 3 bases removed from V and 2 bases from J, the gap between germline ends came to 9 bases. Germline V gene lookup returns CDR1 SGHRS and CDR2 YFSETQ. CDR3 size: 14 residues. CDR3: CASSSRGAYNEQFF. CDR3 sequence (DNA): TGCGCCAGCAGCTCCAGGGGGGCCTACAATGAGCAGTTCTTC.

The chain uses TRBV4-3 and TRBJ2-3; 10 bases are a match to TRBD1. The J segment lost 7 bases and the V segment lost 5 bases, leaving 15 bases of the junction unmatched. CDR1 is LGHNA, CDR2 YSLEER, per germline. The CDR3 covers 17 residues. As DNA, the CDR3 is TGCGCCAGCAGCACCCGACAGGGGGCGAATCTTCCAAATACGCAGTATTTT. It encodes CASSTRQGANLPNTQYF.

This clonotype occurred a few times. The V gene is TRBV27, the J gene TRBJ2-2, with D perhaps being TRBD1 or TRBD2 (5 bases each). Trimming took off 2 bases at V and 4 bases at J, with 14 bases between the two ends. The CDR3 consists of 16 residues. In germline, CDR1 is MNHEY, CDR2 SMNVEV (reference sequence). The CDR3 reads CASSLVLGVRTGELFF. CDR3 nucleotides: TGTGCCAGCAGTTTAGTGTTGGGGGTCCGCACCGGGGAGCTGTTTTTT.

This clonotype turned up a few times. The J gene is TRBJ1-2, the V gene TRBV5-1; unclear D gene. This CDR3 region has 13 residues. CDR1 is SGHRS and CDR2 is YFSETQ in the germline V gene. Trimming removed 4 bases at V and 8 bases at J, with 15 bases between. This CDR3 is CASSQDPSGGYTF. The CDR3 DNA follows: TGCGCCAGCAGCCAGGACCCATCGGGAGGCTACACCTTC.

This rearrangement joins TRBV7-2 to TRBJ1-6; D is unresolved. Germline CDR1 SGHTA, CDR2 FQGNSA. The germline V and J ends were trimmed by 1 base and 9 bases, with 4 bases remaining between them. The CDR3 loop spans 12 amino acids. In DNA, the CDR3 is TGTGCCAGCAGCTTAGACAGTTCACCCCTCCACTTT. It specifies CASSLDSSPLHF. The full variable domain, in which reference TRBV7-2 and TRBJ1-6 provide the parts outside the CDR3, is GAGVSQSPSNKVTEKGKDVELRCDPISGHTALYWYRQSLGQGLEFLIYFQGNSAPDKSGLPSDRFSAERTGGSVSTLTIQRTQQEDSAVYLCASSLDSSPLHFGNGTRLTVT.

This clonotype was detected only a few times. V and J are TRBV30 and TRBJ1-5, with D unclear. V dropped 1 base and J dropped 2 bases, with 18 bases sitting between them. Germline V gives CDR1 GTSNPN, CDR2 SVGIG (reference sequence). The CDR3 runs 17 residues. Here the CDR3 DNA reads TGTGCCTGGAGTGCCCGGGAGGCCAGATGGGGCAATCAGCCCCAGCATTTT. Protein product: CAWSAREARWGNQPQHF.

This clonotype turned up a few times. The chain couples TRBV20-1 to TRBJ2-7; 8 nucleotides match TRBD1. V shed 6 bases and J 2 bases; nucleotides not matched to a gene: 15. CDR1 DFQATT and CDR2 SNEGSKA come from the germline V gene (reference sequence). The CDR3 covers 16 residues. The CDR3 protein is CSAAALDRGGPYEQYF. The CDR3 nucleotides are TGCAGTGCCGCGGCGTTAGACAGGGGAGGACCCTACGAGCAGTACTTC.

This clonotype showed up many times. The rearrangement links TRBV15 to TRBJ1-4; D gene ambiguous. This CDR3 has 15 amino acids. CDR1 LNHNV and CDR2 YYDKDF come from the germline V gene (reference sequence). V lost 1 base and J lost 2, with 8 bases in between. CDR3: CATSRVKQTNEKLFF. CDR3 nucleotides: TGTGCCACCAGCAGAGTCAAACAGACTAATGAAAAACTGTTTTTT.

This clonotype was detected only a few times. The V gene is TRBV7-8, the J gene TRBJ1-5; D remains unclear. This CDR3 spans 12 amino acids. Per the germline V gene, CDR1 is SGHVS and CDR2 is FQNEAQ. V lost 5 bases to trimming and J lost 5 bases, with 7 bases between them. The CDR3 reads CASSHRDQPQHF. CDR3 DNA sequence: TGTGCCAGCAGCCACCGGGATCAGCCCCAGCATTTT. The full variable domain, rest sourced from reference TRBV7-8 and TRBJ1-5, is GAGVSQSPRYKVAKRGQDVALRCDPISGHVSLFWYQQALGQGPEFLTYFQNEAQLDKSGLPSDRFFAERPEGSVSTLKIQRTQQEDSAVYLCASSHRDQPQHFGDGTRLSIL.

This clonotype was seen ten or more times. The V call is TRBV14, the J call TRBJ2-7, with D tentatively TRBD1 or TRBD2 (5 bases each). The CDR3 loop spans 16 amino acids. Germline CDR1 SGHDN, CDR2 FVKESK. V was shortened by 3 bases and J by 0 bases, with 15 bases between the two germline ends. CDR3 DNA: TGTGCCAGCAGCCACCACTCGGGACCAGACTCCTACGAGCAGTACTTC. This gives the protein CASSHHSGPDSYEQYF. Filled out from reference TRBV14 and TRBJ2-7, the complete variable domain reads EAGVTQFPSHSVIEKGQTVTLRCDPISGHDNLYWYRRVMGKEIKFLLHFVKESKQDESGMPNNRFLAERTGGTYSTLKVQPAELEDSGVYFCASSHHSGPDSYEQYFGPGTRLTVT.

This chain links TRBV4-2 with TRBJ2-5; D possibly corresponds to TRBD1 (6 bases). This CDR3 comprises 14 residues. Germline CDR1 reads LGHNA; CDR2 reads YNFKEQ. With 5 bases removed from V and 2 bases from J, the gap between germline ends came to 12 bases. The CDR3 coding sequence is TGTGCCAGCAGCAACTCAGGGGATCAAGAGACCCAGTACTTC. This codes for CASSNSGDQETQYF.

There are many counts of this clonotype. The CDR3 region is CSVTRATNTEAFF. The CDR3 coding sequence is TGCAGCGTTACGAGAGCGACGAACACTGAAGCTTTCTTT. The J gene is TRBJ1-1, the V gene TRBV29-1; unclear D gene. Germline values: CDR1 SQVTM, CDR2 ANQGSEA. The CDR3 runs to 13 residues. V was cut by 5 bases and J by 1 base, with 11 bases left in between.

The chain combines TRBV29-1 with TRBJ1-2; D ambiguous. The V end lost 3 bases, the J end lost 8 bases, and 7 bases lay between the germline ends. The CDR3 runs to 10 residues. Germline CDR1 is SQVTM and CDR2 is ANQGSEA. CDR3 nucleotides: TGCAGCGTTGATCCGGGAGGCTACACCTTC. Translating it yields CSVDPGGYTF.

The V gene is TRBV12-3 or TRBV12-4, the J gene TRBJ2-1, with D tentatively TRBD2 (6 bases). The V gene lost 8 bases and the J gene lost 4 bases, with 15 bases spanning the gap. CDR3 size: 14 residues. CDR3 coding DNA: TGTGCCAGCTCCTCACTGAGCGGGTACAATGAGCAGTTCTTC. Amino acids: CASSSLSGYNEQFF.

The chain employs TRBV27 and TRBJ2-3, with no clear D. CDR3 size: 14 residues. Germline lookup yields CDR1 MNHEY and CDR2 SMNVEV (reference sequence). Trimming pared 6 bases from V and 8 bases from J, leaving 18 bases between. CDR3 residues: CASSPAGASTTQYF. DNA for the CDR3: TGTGCCAGCAGCCCGGCTGGAGCCTCCACTACGCAGTATTTT.

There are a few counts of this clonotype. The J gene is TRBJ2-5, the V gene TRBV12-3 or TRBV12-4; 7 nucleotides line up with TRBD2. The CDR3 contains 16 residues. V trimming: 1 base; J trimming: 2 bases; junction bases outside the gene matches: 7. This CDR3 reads CASSLVAGRLQETQYF. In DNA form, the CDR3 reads TGTGCCAGCAGTTTAGTAGCGGGTAGGCTACAAGAGACCCAGTACTTC.